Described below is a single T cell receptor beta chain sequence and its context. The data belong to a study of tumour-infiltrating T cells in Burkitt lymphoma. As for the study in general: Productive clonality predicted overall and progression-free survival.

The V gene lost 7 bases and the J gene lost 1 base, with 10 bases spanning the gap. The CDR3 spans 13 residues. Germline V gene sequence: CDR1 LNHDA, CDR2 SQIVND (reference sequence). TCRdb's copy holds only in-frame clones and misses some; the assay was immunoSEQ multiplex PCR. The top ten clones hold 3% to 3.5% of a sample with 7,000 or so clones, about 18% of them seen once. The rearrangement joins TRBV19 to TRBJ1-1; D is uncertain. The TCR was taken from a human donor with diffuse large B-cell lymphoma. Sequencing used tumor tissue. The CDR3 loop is CASIRSPNTEAFF. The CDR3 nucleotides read TGTGCCAGTATTAGGTCCCCGAACACTGAAGCTTTCTTT.